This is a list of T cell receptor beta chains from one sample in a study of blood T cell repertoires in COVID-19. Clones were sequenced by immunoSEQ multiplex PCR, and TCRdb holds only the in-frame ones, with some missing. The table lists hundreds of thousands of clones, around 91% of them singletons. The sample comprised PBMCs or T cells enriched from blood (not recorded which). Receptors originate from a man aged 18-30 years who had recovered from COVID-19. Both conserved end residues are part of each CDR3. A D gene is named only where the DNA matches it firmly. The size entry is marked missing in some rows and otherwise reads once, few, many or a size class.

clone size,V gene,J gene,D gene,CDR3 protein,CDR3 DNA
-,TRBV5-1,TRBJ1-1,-,CASSLVPDSNTEAFF,TGCGCCAGCAGCTTGGTGCCAGATTCGAACACTGAAGCTTTCTTT
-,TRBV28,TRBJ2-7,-,CASSVGVYEQYF,TGTGCCAGCAGTGTGGGCGTCTACGAGCAGTACTTC
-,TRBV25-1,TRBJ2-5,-,CASSGSGAKETQYF,TGTGCCAGCAGTGGCTCAGGGGCAAAAGAGACCCAGTACTTC
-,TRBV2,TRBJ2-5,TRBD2,CASNLMPRTSGYQETQYF,TGTGCCAGCAACCTGATGCCCAGGACTAGCGGGTACCAAGAGACCCAGTACTTC
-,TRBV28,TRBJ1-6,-,CANRATTGSPLHF,TGTGCCAACAGGGCTACTACAGGTTCACCCCTCCACTTT
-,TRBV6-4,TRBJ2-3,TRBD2,CASSGQTSGTDTQYF,TGTGCCAGCAGTGGCCAAACTAGCGGCACAGATACGCAGTATTTT
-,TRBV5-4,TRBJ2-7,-,CASSQGGGQYF,TGTGCCAGCAGCCAGGGGGGTGGGCAGTACTTC
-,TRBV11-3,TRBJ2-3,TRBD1,CASSFWTGHRGTQYF,TGTGCCAGCAGCTTCTGGACAGGCCACAGGGGTACGCAGTATTTT
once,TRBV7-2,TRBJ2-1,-,CASSSPPGRLFF,TGTGCCAGCAGCTCACCGCCCGGCCGACTGTTCTTC
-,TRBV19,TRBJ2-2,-,CASSIVLHRAGELFF,TGTGCCAGTAGTATAGTCTTACATCGGGCCGGGGAGCTGTTTTTT
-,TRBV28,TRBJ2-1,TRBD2,CASSPGDWRGGRNEQFF,TGTGCCAGCAGCCCTGGGGATTGGCGGGGGGGCCGCAATGAGCAGTTCTTC
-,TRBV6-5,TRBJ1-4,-,CASSYRGGSGGEKLFF,TGTGCCAGCAGTTATAGGGGCGGGAGCGGCGGTGAAAAACTGTTTTTT
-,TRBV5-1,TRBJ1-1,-,CASSSLGEGMNTEAFF,TGCGCCAGCAGCTCCTTAGGGGAGGGAATGAACACTGAAGCTTTCTTT
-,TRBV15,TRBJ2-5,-,CATSRDPGQQETQYF,TGTGCCACCAGCAGAGACCCTGGACAACAAGAGACCCAGTACTTC
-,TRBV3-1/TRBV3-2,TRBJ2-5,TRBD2,CASSLNLVLLLAGYQETQYF,TGTGCCAGCAGCCTTAACCTTGTCCTCCTACTAGCGGGGTACCAAGAGACCCAGTACTTC
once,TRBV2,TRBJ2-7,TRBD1,CASSAPHRGAYEQYF,TGTGCCAGCAGCGCCCCTCACAGGGGCGCCTACGAGCAGTACTTC
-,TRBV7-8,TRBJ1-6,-,CASSLETGYNSPLHF,TGTGCCAGCAGCTTAGAGACAGGCTATAATTCACCCCTCCACTTT
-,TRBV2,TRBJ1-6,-,CASMGDYPPLHF,TGTGCCAGCATGGGGGACTATCCACCCCTCCACTTT
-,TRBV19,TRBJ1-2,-,CASSLGVGYTF,TGTGCCAGTAGCTTAGGGGTAGGCTACACCTTC
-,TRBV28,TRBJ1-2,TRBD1,CASSYRDRHYGYTF,TGTGCCAGCAGCTACCGGGACAGGCACTATGGCTACACCTTC
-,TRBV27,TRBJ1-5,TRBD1,CASKSQGAGQPQHF,TGTGCCAGCAAATCACAGGGGGCAGGTCAGCCCCAGCATTTT
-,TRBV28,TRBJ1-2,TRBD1,CASSLGSGTGGSYGYTF,TGTGCCAGCAGTTTAGGGTCCGGGACAGGGGGCTCCTATGGCTACACCTTC
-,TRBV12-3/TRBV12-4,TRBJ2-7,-,CASAPARANEQYF,TGTGCCTCGGCCCCCGCCAGGGCGAACGAGCAGTACTTC
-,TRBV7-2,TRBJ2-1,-,CASTLTLMRYHEQFF,TGTGCCAGCACTTTGACCCTCATGAGGTATCATGAGCAGTTCTTC
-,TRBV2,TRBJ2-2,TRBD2,CASRGTSGFRELFF,TGTGCCAGCAGGGGGACTAGCGGGTTCCGGGAGCTGTTTTTT
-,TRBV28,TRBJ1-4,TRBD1,CASSLPGQGPYNEKLFF,TGTGCCAGCAGTTTACCCGGACAGGGGCCTTATAATGAAAAACTGTTTTTT
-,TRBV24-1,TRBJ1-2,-,CATSDLTRNYGYTF,TGTGCCACCAGTGATTTAACCAGAAACTATGGCTACACCTTC
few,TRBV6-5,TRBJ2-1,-,CASSYSGRRGHEQFF,TGTGCCAGCAGTTATTCCGGGAGACGGGGCCATGAGCAGTTCTTC
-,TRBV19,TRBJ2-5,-,CASSNPFGRGETQYF,TGTGCCAGTAGTAACCCGTTTGGGAGAGGTGAGACCCAGTACTTC
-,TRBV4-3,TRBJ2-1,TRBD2,CASSQGLRLLAERYTYNEQFF,TGCGCCAGCAGCCAAGGGTTGAGGTTACTAGCGGAGAGGTATACCTACAATGAGCAGTTCTTC
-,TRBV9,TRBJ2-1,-,CASSVAPDTLNNEQFF,TGTGCCAGCAGCGTAGCCCCGGACACGCTCAACAATGAGCAGTTCTTC
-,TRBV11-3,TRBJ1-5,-,CASSLVSGIYSNQPQHF,TGTGCCAGCAGCTTAGTTTCGGGGATTTATAGCAATCAGCCCCAGCATTTT
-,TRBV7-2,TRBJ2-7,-,CASSAEVGEQYF,TGTGCCAGCAGCGCGGAGGTGGGCGAGCAGTACTTC
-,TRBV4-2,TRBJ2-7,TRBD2,CASSQDLGAGGEQYF,TGTGCCAGCAGCCAAGATCTAGGAGCGGGAGGCGAGCAGTACTTC
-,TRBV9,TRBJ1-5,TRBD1,CASSVGDRDQPQHF,TGTGCCAGCAGCGTAGGGGACAGGGACCAGCCCCAGCATTTT
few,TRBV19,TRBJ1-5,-,CASRLGVKSNQPQHF,TGTGCCAGTAGGCTCGGGGTGAAAAGCAATCAGCCCCAGCATTTT
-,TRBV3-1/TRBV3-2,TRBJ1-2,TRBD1,CASSWGTGEGYTF,TGTGCCAGCAGCTGGGGGACAGGGGAAGGCTACACCTTC
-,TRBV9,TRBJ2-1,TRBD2,CASSASGSPYNEQFF,TGTGCCAGCAGCGCTAGCGGGAGCCCCTACAATGAGCAGTTCTTC
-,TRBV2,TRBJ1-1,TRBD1,CATKGQETPEAFF,TGTGCCACCAAGGGACAGGAGACACCTGAAGCTTTCTTT
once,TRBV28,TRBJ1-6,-,CASSLGGGTASPLHF,TGTGCCAGCAGTTTAGGGGGGGGGACGGCCTCACCCCTCCACTTT
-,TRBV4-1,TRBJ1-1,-,CASSPGTPEAFF,TGCGCCAGCAGCCCCGGGACACCTGAAGCTTTCTTT
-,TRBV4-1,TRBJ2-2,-,CASSHKIDSRSTGELFF,TGCGCCAGCAGCCATAAAATCGACAGTAGATCCACCGGGGAGCTGTTTTTT
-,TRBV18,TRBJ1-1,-,CASSLQGRVMNTEAFF,TGTGCCAGCTCTCTCCAAGGGAGAGTTATGAACACTGAAGCTTTCTTT
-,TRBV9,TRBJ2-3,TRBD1,CASSGDRGANTQYF,TGTGCCAGCAGCGGGGACAGGGGAGCTAATACGCAGTATTTT
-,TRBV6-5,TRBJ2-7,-,CASSYGSGIYEQYF,TGTGCCAGCAGTTACGGGTCAGGGATCTACGAGCAGTACTTC
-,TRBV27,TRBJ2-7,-,CASSSQTGTLRF,TGTGCCAGCAGTTCGCAAACAGGGACCCTTCGATTC
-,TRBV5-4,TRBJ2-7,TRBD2,CASSTDGLAYEQYF,TGTGCCAGCAGTACCGACGGACTAGCATACGAGCAGTACTTC
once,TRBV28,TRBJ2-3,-,CASKLEQGTQYF,TGTGCCAGCAAACTTGAGCAGGGAACGCAGTATTTT